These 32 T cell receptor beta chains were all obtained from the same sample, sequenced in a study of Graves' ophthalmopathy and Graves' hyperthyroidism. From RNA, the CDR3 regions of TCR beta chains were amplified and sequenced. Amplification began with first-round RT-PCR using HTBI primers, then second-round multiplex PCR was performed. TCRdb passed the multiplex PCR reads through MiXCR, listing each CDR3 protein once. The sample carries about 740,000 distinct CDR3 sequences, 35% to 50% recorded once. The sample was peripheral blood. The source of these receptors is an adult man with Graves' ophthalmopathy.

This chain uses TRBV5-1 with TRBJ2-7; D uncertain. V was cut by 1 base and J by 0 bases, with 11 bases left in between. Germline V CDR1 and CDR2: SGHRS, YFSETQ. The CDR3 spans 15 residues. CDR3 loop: CASSLTGPSSYEQYF. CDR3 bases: TGCGCCAGCAGCTTGACCGGGCCTAGCTCCTACGAGCAGTACTTC.

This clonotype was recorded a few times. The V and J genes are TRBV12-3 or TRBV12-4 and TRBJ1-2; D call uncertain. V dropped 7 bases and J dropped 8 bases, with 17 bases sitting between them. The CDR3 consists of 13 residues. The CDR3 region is CASTSEGGGGYTF. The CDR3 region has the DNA TGTGCCAGCACTTCCGAAGGCGGCGGCGGCTACACCTTC.

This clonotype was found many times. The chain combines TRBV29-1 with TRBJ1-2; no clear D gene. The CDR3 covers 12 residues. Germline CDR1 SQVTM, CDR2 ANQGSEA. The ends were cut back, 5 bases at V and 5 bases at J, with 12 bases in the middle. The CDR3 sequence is CSVLGLWYGYTF. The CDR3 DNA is TGCAGCGTTTTGGGTTTGTGGTATGGCTACACCTTC.

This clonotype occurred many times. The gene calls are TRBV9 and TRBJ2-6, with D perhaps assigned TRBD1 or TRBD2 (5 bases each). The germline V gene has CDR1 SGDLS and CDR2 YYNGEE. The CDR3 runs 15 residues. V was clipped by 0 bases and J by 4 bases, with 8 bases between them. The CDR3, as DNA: TGTGCCAGCAGCGTAGAAGGGACCGGGGCCAACGTCCTGACTTTC. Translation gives CASSVEGTGANVLTF.

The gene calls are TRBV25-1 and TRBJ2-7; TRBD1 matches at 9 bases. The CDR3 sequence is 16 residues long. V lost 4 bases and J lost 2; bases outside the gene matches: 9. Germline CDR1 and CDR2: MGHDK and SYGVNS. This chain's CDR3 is CASSASTGTGTYEQYF. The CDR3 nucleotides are TGTGCCAGCAGTGCTAGTACCGGGACAGGGACCTACGAGCAGTACTTC.

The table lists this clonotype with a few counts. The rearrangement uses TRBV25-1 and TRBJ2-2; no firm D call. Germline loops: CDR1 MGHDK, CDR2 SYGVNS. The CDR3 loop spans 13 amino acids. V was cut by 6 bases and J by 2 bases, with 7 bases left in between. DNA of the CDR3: TGTGCCAGCAGGAACAGCAACACCGGGGAGCTGTTTTTT. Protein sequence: CASRNSNTGELFF.

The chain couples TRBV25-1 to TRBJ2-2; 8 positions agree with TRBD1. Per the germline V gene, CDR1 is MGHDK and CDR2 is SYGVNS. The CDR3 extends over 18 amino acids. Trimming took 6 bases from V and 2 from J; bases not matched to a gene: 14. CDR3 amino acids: CASSHTSRQGPNTGELFF. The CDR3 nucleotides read TGTGCCAGCAGCCACACTTCGCGACAGGGGCCCAACACCGGGGAGCTGTTTTTT.

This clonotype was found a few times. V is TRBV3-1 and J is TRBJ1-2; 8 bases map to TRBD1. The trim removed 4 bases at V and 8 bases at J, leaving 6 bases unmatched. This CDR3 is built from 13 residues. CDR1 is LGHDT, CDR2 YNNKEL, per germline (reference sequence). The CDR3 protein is CASSLGQGLGYTF. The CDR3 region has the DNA TGTGCCAGCAGCCTCGGACAGGGATTGGGCTACACCTTC.

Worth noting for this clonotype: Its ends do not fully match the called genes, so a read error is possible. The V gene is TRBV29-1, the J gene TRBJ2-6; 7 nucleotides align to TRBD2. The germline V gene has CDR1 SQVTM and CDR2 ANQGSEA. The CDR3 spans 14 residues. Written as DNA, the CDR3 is TGCAGCGTCTCCACCGGGGGGACCCCGGGGACTGAAGCTTTC. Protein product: CSVSTGGTPGTEAF.

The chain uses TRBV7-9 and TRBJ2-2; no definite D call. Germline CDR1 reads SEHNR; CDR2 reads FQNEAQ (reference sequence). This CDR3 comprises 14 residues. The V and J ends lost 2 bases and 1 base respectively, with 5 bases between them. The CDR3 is CASSLPMNTGELFF. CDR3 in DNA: TGTGCCAGCAGCTTACCTATGAACACCGGGGAGCTGTTTTTT.

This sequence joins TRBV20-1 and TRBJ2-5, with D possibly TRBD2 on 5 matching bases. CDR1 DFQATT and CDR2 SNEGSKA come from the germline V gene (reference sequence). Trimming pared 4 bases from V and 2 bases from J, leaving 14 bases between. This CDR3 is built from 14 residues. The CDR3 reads CSATRTLMQETQYF. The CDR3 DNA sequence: TGCAGTGCTACTAGGACTCTAATGCAAGAGACCCAGTACTTC.

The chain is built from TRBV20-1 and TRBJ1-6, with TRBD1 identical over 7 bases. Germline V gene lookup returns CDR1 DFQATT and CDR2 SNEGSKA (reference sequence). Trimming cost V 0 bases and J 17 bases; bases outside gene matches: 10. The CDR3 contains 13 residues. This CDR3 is CSAREPTGTAFHF. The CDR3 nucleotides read TGCAGTGCTAGAGAACCCACCGGGACAGCCTTCCACTTT.

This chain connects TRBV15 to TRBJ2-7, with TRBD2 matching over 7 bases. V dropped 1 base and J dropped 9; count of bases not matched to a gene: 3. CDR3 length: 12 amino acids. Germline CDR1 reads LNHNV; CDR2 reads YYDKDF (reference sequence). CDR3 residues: CATSRGGGGQYF. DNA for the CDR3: TGTGCCACCAGCAGAGGAGGCGGGGGGCAGTACTTC. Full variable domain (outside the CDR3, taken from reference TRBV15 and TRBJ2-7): DAMVIQNPRYQVTQFGKPVTLSCSQTLNHNVMYWYQQKSSQAPKLLFHYYDKDFNNEADTPDNFQSRRPNTSFCFLDIRSPGLGDTAMYLCATSRGGGGQYFGPGTRLTVT.

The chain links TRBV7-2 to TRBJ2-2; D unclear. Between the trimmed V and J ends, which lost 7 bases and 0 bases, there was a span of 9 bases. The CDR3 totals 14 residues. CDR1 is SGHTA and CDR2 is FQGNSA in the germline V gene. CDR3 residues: CASKSAANTGELFF. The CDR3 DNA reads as TGTGCCAGCAAGTCGGCGGCGAACACCGGGGAGCTGTTTTTT.

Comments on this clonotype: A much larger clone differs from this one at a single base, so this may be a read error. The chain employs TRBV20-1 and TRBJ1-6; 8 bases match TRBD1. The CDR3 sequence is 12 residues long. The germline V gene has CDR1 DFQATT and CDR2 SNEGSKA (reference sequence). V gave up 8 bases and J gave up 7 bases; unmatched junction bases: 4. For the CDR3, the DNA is TGCAGTACAGGGGGTCAAAATTCACCCCTCCACTTT. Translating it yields CSTGGQNSPLHF.

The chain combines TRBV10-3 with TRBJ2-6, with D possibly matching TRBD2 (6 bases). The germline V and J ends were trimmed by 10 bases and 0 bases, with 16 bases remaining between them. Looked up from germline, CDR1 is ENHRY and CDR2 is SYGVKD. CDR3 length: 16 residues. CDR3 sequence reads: CASRRDGSSGANVLTF. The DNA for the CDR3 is TGTGCCAGCAGGAGGGACGGAAGCTCTGGGGCCAACGTCCTGACTTTC.

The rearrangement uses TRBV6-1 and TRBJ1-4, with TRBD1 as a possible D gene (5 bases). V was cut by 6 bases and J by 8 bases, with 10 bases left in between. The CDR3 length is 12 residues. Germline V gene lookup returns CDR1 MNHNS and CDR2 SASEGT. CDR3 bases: TGTGCCAGCAGGCTACAGGACGAAAAACTGTTTTTT. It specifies CASRLQDEKLFF.

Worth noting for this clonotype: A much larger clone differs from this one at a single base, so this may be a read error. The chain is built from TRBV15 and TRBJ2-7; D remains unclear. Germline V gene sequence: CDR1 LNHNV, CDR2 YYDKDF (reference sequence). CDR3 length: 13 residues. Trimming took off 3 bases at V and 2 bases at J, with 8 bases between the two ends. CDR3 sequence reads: CATSSRAAYEQYF. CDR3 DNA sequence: TGTGCCACCAGCAGTCGGGCTGCCTACGAGCAGTACTTC.

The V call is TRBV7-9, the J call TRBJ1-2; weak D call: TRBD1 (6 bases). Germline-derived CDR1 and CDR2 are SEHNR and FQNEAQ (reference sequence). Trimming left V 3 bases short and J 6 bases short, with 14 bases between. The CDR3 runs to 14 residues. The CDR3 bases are TGTGCCAGCAGCTTGACTACAGGGATTAATGGCTACACCTTC. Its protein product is CASSLTTGINGYTF.

The CDR3 protein is CASSSTSGWGTDTQYF. In DNA, the CDR3 is TGTGCCAGCAGCTCGACTAGCGGGTGGGGCACAGATACGCAGTATTTT. V is TRBV5-6 and J is TRBJ2-3; 10 positions match TRBD2. Per germline, CDR1 SGHDT and CDR2 YYEEEE. This CDR3 contains 16 residues. V lost 3 bases, J lost 1 base, and 5 bases stayed unmatched.

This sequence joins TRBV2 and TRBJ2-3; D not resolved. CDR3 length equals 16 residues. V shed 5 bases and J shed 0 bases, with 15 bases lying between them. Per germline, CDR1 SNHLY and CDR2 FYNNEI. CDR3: CASSYSRRTSTDTQYF. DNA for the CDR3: TGTGCCAGCAGTTACTCAAGACGAACTAGCACAGATACGCAGTATTTT. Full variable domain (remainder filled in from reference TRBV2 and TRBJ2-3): EPEVTQTPSHQVTQMGQEVILRCVPISNHLYFYWYRQILGQKVEFLVSFYNNEISEKSEIFDDQFSVERPDGSNFTLKIRSTKLEDSAMYFCASSYSRRTSTDTQYFGPGTRLTVL.

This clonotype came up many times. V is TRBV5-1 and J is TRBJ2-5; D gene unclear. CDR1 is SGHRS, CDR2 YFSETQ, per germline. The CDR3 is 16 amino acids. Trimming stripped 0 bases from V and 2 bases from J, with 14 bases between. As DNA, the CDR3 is TGCGCCAGCAGCTTGGGCAGGTCCGCGAGGCAAGAGACCCAGTACTTC. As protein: CASSLGRSARQETQYF.

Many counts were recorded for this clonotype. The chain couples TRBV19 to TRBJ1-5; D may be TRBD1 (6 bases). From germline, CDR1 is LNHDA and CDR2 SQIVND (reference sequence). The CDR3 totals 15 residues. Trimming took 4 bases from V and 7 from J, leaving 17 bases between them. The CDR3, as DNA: TGTGCCAGTAGTAAGGGTCGGGGGGGCCGGCAGCCCCAGCATTTT. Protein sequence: CASSKGRGGRQPQHF. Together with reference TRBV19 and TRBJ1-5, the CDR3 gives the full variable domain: DGGITQSPKYLFRKEGQNVTLSCEQNLNHDAMYWYRQDPGQGLRLIYYSQIVNDFQKGDIAEGYSVSREKKESFPLTVTSAQKNPTAFYLCASSKGRGGRQPQHFGDGTRLSIL.

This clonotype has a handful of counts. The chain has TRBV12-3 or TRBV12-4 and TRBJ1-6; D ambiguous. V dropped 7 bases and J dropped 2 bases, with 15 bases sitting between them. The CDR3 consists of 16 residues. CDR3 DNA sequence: TGTGCCAGCATGCCCGAGGGAGGCACCTATAATTCACCCCTCCACTTT. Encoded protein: CASMPEGGTYNSPLHF.

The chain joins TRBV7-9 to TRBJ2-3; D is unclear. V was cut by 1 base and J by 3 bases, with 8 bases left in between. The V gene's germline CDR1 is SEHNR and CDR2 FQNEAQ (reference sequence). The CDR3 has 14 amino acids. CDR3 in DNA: TGTGCCAGCAGCTTAGACCATAGGACAGATACGCAGTATTTT. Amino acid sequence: CASSLDHRTDTQYF. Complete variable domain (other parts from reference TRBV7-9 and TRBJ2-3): DTGVSQNPRHKITKRGQNVTFRCDPISEHNRLYWYRQTLGQGPEFLTYFQNEAQLEKSRLLSDRFSAERPKGSFSTLEIQRTEQGDSAMYLCASSLDHRTDTQYFGPGTRLTVL.

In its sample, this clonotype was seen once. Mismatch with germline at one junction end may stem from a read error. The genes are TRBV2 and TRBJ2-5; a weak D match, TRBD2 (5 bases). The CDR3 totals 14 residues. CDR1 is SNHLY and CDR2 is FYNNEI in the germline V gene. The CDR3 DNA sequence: TGCGCCAGCAGCCAAGCGGTGGTCCAAGAGACCCAGTACTTC. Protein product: CASSQAVVQETQYF.

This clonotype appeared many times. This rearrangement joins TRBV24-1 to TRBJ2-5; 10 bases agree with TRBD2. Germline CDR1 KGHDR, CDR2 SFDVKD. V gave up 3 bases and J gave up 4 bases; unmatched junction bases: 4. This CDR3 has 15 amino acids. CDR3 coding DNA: TGTGCCACCAGTGATCAACGACTAGCGGGAGAGACCCAGTACTTC. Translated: CATSDQRLAGETQYF.

DNA of the CDR3: TGCAGTGCTAGAGATGCGGGACAGGGTTTTAATCAGCCCCAGCATTTT. The encoded protein is CSARDAGQGFNQPQHF. The chain recombines TRBV20-1 with TRBJ1-5, with 9 positions matching TRBD1. Germline CDR1 reads DFQATT; CDR2 reads SNEGSKA (reference sequence). Trimming took 0 bases from V and 4 from J; bases not matched to a gene: 7. This CDR3 has 16 residues.

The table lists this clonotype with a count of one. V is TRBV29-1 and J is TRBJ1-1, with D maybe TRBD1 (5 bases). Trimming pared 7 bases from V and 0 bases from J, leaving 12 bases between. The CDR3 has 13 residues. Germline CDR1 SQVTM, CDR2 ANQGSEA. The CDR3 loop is CSGRGQMNTEAFF. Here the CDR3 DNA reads TGCAGCGGCCGGGGCCAAATGAACACTGAAGCTTTCTTT.

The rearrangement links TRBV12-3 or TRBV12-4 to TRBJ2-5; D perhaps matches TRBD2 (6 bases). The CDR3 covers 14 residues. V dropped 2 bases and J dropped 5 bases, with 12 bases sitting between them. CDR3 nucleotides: TGTGCCAGCAGTTTAACTACAGGAGGGGAGACCCAGTACTTC. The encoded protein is CASSLTTGGETQYF.

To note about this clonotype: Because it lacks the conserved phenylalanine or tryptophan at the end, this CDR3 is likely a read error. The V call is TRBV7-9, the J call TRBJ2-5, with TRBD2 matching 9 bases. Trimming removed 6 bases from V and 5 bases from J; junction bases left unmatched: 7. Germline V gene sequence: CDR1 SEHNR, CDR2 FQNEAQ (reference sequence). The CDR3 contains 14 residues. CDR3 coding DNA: TGTGCCAGCAGGCCGGGACTAGCAGTTGAGACCCAGTACCTC. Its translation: CASRPGLAVETQYL.

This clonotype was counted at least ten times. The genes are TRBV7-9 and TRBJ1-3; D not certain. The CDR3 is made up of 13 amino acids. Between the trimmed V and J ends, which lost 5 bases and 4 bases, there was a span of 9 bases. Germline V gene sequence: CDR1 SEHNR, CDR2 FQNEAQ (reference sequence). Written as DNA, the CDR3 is TGTGCCAGCAGCGAGGGTTTCGGAAACACCATATATTTT. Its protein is CASSEGFGNTIYF.